Following are 14 T cell receptor beta chains from one sample sequenced in a study of shared clonotypes between healthy human individuals. Using immunoSEQ multiplex PCR, the repertoire was profiled, and TCRdb retains in-frame clones only, with some absent. The sample lists 2.5 million or so clones; approximately 90% were seen once. Sequencing was performed on naive CD4+ T cells sorted from blood. The subset: CD45RA+ positively selected. Every receptor here comes from a man between 18 and 35 years old in good health.

The chain has TRBV18 and TRBJ1-2, with D perhaps matching TRBD1 (6 bases). V lost 0 bases and J lost 2, with 10 bases in between. CDR1 and CDR2 from the germline V gene are KGHSH and LQKENI. The CDR3 extends over 15 amino acids. The DNA of the CDR3 is TGTGCCAGCTCACCACCGGCAGGGGAGAACTATGGCTACACCTTC. Residues: CASSPPAGENYGYTF.

The gene calls are TRBV19 and TRBJ1-2, with unresolved D. The germline V and J ends were trimmed by 7 bases and 1 base, with 10 bases remaining between them. The CDR3 contains 13 residues. CDR1 is LNHDA, CDR2 SQIVND, per germline (reference sequence). CDR3 region: CASIGRLNYGYTF. The CDR3 DNA reads TGTGCCAGTATCGGACGGCTTAACTATGGCTACACCTTC.

The J gene is TRBJ1-5, the V gene TRBV7-2, with D unclear. Per the germline V gene, CDR1 is SGHTA and CDR2 is FQGNSA. Trimming removed 5 bases from V and 6 bases from J, with 11 bases in between. There are 13 residues in the CDR3. CDR3 nucleotides: TGTGCCAGCAGCCGGGAGGTCGCTCAGCCCCAGCATTTT. This sequence encodes CASSREVAQPQHF.

The gene calls are TRBV6-1 and TRBJ2-7; D ambiguous. Trimming took 10 bases from V and 3 from J, leaving 19 bases between them. CDR3 length: 14 residues. CDR1 is MNHNS, CDR2 SASEGT, per germline. CDR3 sequence: CATHDSFPHYEQYF. In nucleotides, the CDR3 is TGTGCCACCCATGACTCGTTCCCCCACTACGAGCAGTACTTC.

The chain employs TRBV6-5 and TRBJ2-3, with D perhaps TRBD2 (5 bases). The CDR3 has 15 amino acids. The germline V gene has CDR1 MNHEY and CDR2 SVGAGI. V lost 1 base and J 1 base, leaving 9 bases between the germline ends. Here the CDR3 reads CASSYLPGGTDTQYF. The CDR3 bases are TGTGCCAGCAGTTACTTACCCGGGGGCACAGATACGCAGTATTTT.

The chain combines TRBV6-5 with TRBJ2-5; D is unclear. The CDR3 covers 13 residues. V lost 6 bases, J lost 0 bases, and 8 bases lay in between. The germline gives CDR1 MNHEY, CDR2 SVGAGI. CDR3 sequence: CASRSHNQETQYF. The CDR3 DNA reads TGTGCCAGCAGGTCCCATAACCAAGAGACCCAGTACTTC.

The DNA for the CDR3 is TGCGCCAGCAGTGCAGATTCCGCCTCCTACGAGCAGTACTTC. The encoded protein is CASSADSASYEQYF. The V and J genes are TRBV10-1 and TRBJ2-7; D is undetermined. Germline V gene data show CDR1 as WNHNN and CDR2 as SYGVQD (reference sequence). The CDR3 spans 14 residues. V dropped 4 bases and J dropped 0 bases, with 10 bases sitting between them.

This clone came up once. J is TRBJ2-1 and V is TRBV5-1; no reliable D call. CDR1 and CDR2 from the germline V gene are SGHRS and YFSETQ. The CDR3 runs to 13 residues. Trimming took 3 bases from V and 9 from J, leaving 13 bases between them. CDR3 loop: CASSSYQDPEQFF. CDR3 sequence (DNA): TGCGCCAGCAGCTCTTACCAGGATCCTGAGCAGTTCTTC.

The chain uses TRBV2 and TRBJ1-4, with TRBD1 matching over 9 bases. The CDR3 contains 17 residues. V was clipped by 5 bases and J by 0 bases; unmatched bases: 7. Germline-derived CDR1 and CDR2 are SNHLY and FYNNEI. CDR3 residues: CASSMGQGRATNEKLFF. The CDR3 nucleotides are TGTGCCAGCAGTATGGGACAGGGAAGAGCAACTAATGAAAAACTGTTTTTT.

This chain uses TRBV19 with TRBJ2-5; D gene unclear. This CDR3 contains 10 residues. Germline assignment: CDR1 LNHDA and CDR2 SQIVND (reference sequence). Trimming left V 10 bases short and J 13 bases short, with 16 bases between. CDR3 residues: CATPYVTGYF. The CDR3 nucleotides are TGTGCCACCCCCTATGTGACTGGGTACTTC.

The V gene is TRBV5-4, the J gene TRBJ2-1; 10 positions match TRBD2. The CDR3 spans 15 residues. CDR1 SGHNT and CDR2 YYREEE come from the germline V gene (reference sequence). Trimming took 7 bases from V and 0 from J; bases not matched to a gene: 4. The CDR3 sequence is CASSTSGPSYNEQFF. The CDR3 bases are TGTGCCAGCTCGACTAGCGGGCCCTCCTACAATGAGCAGTTCTTC.

The chain couples TRBV7-9 to TRBJ1-1; no definite D call. Germline CDR1 SEHNR, CDR2 FQNEAQ (reference sequence). The germline V and J ends were trimmed by 1 base and 11 bases, with 11 bases remaining between them. The CDR3 totals 12 residues. Here the CDR3 reads CASSLGGGRAFF. DNA of the CDR3: TGTGCCAGCAGCTTAGGAGGTGGAAGGGCTTTCTTT.

The rearrangement joins TRBV5-1 to TRBJ1-4; D gene uncertain. V was cut by 5 bases and J by 2 bases, with 13 bases left in between. The CDR3 totals 15 residues. Germline V CDR1 and CDR2: SGHRS, YFSETQ. CDR3: CASRRELVTNEKLFF. The CDR3 nucleotides are TGCGCCAGCAGAAGGGAATTGGTGACTAATGAAAAACTGTTTTTT.

To note about this clone: Since a much larger clone is just one base distant, this may be a read error. This sequence joins TRBV4-3 and TRBJ1-1; 7 bases fit TRBD1. V shed 5 bases, J shed 0 bases, and the junction held 3 bases outside the gene matches. This CDR3 contains 14 residues. CDR1 and CDR2 from the germline V gene are LGHNA and YSLEER. CDR3 in amino acids: CASSLGQLNTEAFF. CDR3 sequence (DNA): TGCGCCAGCAGCTTGGGACAGTTGAACACTGAAGCTTTCTTT.